This TCR beta chain originates from a study of T cell changes during pregnancy in multiple sclerosis. With V trimmed by 1 base and J by 5 bases, 5 bases remained unmatched. The CDR3 length is 15 residues. Per the germline V gene, CDR1 is SGHKS and CDR2 is YYEKEE (reference sequence). Assay used: immunoSEQ multiplex PCR; TCRdb lists only in-frame clones, some missing. The table shows some 100,000 clones, with 94% occurring only once. The V gene is TRBV5-5, the J gene TRBJ1-5; TRBD1 matches at 8 bases. The TCR originated in a female donor with multiple sclerosis, enrolled in a pregnancy study. This material consisted of peripheral blood, taken before pregnancy. CDR3 in amino acids: CASSLSDRAHQPQHF. The CDR3 coding sequence is TGTGCCAGCAGCTTGTCGGACAGGGCTCATCAGCCCCAGCATTTT.